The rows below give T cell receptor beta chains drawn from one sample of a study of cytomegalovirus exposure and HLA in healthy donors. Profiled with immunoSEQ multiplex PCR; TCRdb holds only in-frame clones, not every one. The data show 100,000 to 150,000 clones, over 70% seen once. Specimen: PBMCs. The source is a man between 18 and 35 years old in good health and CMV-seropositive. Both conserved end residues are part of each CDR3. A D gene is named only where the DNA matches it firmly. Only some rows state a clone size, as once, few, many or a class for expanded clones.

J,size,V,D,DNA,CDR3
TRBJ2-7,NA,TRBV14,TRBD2,TGTGCCAGCAGACCTACTAGCGGGAGTCGGCACGAGCAGTACTTC,CASRPTSGSRHEQYF
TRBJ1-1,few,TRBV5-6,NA,TGTGCCAGCAGCTTGGATACAGGACGGGCAAAGGACACTGAAGCTTTCTTT,CASSLDTGRAKDTEAFF
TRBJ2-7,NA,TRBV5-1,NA,TGCGCCAGCAGCTTTGGGGGGAGCTACGAGCAGTACTTC,CASSFGGSYEQYF
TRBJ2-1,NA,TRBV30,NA,TGTGCCTGGGTATACGAGAATGAGCAGTTCTTC,CAWVYENEQFF
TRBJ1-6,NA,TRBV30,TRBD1,TGTGCCTACTTGACAGGGGGAAATTCACCCCTCCACTTT,CAYLTGGNSPLHF
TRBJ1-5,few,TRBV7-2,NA,TGTGCCAGCAGCTTATCCCCCCCGGATAGCCCTCAGCCCCAGCATTTT,CASSLSPPDSPQPQHF
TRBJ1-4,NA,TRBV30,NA,TGTGCCTGGAGTGTGGGGCTCAATCAAGCTAATGAAAAACTGTTTTTT,CAWSVGLNQANEKLFF
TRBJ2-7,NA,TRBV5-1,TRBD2,TGCGCCAGCAGCCGGACAGGTCTAGCGGGAGGGAAGTCCTACGAGCAGTACTTC,CASSRTGLAGGKSYEQYF
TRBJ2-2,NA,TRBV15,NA,TGTGCCACCAATCCCACTAGGTCGACCGGGGAGCTGTTTTTT,CATNPTRSTGELFF
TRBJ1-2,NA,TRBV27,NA,TGTGCCAGCAGTCCTCAGGCGTCGAGTAACTATGGCTACACCTTC,CASSPQASSNYGYTF